The 4 T cell receptor beta chains in this list originate from one sample, sequenced in a study of blood T cell repertoires in COVID-19. Here immunoSEQ multiplex PCR was the method, and the copy in TCRdb shows in-frame clones only, minus some. The table lists 120,000 or so clones, approximately 83% of them singletons, with approximately 5% in the top ten. The specimen sequenced was peripheral blood. Receptors originate from a woman between 65 and 79 years old with acute or convalescent COVID-19.

The rearrangement joins TRBV19 to TRBJ2-2; 7 bases are shared with TRBD2. Germline values: CDR1 LNHDA, CDR2 SQIVND (reference sequence). The CDR3 totals 17 residues. V dropped 4 bases and J dropped 2; count of bases not matched to a gene: 10. The CDR3 protein is CASSRGRGTANTGELFF. DNA of the CDR3: TGTGCCAGTAGTAGGGGGAGGGGAACAGCAAACACCGGGGAGCTGTTTTTT.

This clone occurred a few times. The V and J genes are TRBV27 and TRBJ1-1, with D unclear. CDR1 is MNHEY and CDR2 is SMNVEV in the germline V gene (reference sequence). Trimming left V 7 bases short and J 3 bases short, with 9 bases between. The CDR3 length is 12 residues. In nucleotides, the CDR3 is TGTGCCAGCAAGGCCGGGGACACTGAAGCTTTCTTT. Translated: CASKAGDTEAFF.

CDR3 protein: CASSHRGGPQYF. Here the CDR3 DNA reads TGTGCCAGCAGCCACAGGGGGGGCCCGCAGTACTTC. This chain uses TRBV6-5 with TRBJ2-7, with D possibly TRBD1 on 8 matching bases. Per the germline V gene, CDR1 is MNHEY and CDR2 is SVGAGI. The length of the CDR3 is 12 residues. Trimming took off 6 bases at V and 9 bases at J, with 15 bases between the two ends.

The genes are TRBV27 and TRBJ1-2, with 10 bases aligning to TRBD1. Looked up from germline, CDR1 is MNHEY and CDR2 is SMNVEV (reference sequence). V dropped 6 bases and J dropped 8; count of bases not matched to a gene: 3. This CDR3 is 12 amino acids long. The CDR3 reads CASSGTGVGYTF. The DNA of the CDR3 is TGTGCCAGCAGCGGGACAGGGGTGGGCTACACCTTC.